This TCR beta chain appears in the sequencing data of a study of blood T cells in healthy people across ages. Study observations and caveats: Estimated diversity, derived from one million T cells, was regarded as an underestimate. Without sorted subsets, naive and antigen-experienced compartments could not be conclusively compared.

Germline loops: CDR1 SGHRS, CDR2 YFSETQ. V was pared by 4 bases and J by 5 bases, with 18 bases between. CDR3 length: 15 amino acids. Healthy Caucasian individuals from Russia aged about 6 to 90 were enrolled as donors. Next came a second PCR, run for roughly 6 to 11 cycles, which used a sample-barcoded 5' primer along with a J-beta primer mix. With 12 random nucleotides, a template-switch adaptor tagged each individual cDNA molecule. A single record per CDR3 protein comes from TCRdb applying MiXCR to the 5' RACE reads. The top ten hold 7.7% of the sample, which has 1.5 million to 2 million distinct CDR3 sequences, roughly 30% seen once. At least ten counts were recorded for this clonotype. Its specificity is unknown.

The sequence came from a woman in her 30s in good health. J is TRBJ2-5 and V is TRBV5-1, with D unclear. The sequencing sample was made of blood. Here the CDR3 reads CASSTSGSKEETQYF. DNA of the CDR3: TGCGCCAGCAGCACCTCCGGGTCCAAGGAGGAGACCCAGTACTTC.